The clone carrying this T cell receptor beta chain was observed many times. CDR3 and TCR beta VDJ profiling relied on genomic DNA as the template. TCRdb fed the reads into MiXCR, producing one record per CDR3 protein. This sample yields fewer than 200,000 distinct CDR3 sequences, of which 48% are seen a single time; 10% to 15% belongs to the top ten. Trimming cost V 0 bases and J 1 base, with 6 bases left between them. Germline V gene sequence: CDR1 LGHDT, CDR2 YNNKEL (reference sequence). CDR3 length: 14 residues. This entry belongs to a study of CD8+CD57+ T cells in acquired aplastic anemia. Patients who underwent sequencing had shown CD8+CD57+ cell expansion by flow cytometry. None of the patients had been given any therapy when their blood was sampled.

Sequencing was done on a sample of sorted CD4+, CD8+, or CD8+CD57+ T cells (not recorded which) from PBMCs. This receptor was identified in a human donor with aplastic anemia. V usage is TRBV3-1 and J usage is TRBJ1-2; D is ambiguous. CDR3 in amino acids: CASSQEGNNYGYTF. CDR3 bases: TGTGCCAGCAGCCAAGAAGGTAATAACTATGGCTACACCTTC.